This entry concerns a single T cell receptor (beta chain). Its antigen is not identified. The CDR3 spans 14 residues. The V gene lost 3 bases and the J gene lost 9 bases, with 12 bases spanning the gap. Germline CDR1 LNHNV, CDR2 YYDKDF (reference sequence). The data were obtained in a study of T cells after yellow fever vaccination. Study-level information: Low-cell-number fractions underwent preparation using SMART-Seq v4 Ultra Low Input.

Regarding the study as a whole: Re-detected after boosting: most primary clones, 96% of CD4 and 75% to 90% of CD8. Clonotypes appearing in both CD4 and CD8 compartments existed, and their share was small.

Template-switching 5'RACE yielded the TCR cDNA; a universal primer site and UMIs were added in the process. TCRdb recomputed calls from the 5' RACE reads with MiXCR, one row per CDR3 protein. The repertoire consists of more than 250,000 distinct CDR3 sequences, with around 6.8% occurring once and the leading ten covering 15% to 20%. The chain employs TRBV15 and TRBJ1-6; D uncertain. The material was PBMCs, obtained about 41 days after the first yellow fever vaccination. This sequence originates from a man aged 18 to 35 who received the YFV17D yellow fever vaccine. The CDR3: CATSRGRVTSPLHF. CDR3 DNA sequence: TGTGCCACCAGCAGGGGAAGGGTGACTTCACCCCTCCACTTT.